The clone carrying this T cell receptor beta chain was recorded once. This entry comes from a study of blood T cell repertoires in COVID-19. Background on the study: The samples span acute and convalescent COVID-19 from the United States, Italy and Spain. From T cells, B-cell-depleted T cells, or PBMCs came the material, which was cDNA or gDNA.

In the source study's methods: For nucleated cells, counts were estimated from reference gene primer amplification. Assay: immunoSEQ multiplex PCR; the TCRdb copy retains only in-frame clones and omits some. The V and J calls and clone size come from that table; D and trimming were worked out from the DNA. The repertoire holds some 20,000 clones, with about 90% as singletons. The V segment lost 4 bases and the J segment 4 bases; nucleotides outside the gene matches: 7. This CDR3 spans 15 amino acids. CDR1 is SGHTA, CDR2 FQGNSA, per germline. Sequenced input: peripheral blood. The TCR comes from a human donor in a cohort sampled during active COVID-19. The rearrangement uses TRBV7-2 and TRBJ2-7, with 10 bases identical to TRBD2. The CDR3 region has the DNA TGTGCCAGCAGCTACACTAGCGGGGCGGGGTACGAGCAGTACTTC. Protein product: CASSYTSGAGYEQYF.